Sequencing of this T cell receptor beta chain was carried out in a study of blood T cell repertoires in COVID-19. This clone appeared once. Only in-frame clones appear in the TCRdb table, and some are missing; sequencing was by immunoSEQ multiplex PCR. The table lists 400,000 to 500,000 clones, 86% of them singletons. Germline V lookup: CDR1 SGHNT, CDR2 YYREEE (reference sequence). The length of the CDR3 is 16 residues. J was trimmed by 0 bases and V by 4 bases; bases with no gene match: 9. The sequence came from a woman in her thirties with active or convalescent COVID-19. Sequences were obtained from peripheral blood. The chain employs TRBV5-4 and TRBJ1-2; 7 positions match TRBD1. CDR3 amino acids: CASSLPDREANYGYTF. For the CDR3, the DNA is TGTGCCAGCAGCCTGCCCGACAGGGAGGCTAACTATGGCTACACCTTC. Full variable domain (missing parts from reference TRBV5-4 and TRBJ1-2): ETGVTQSPTHLIKTRGQQVTLRCSSQSGHNTVSWYQQALGQGPQFIFQYYREEENGRGNFPPRFSGLQFPNYSSELNVNALELDDSALYLCASSLPDREANYGYTFGSGTRLTVV.